The 21 T cell receptor beta chains below come from one sample, sequenced in a study of ipilimumab plus nivolumab after autologous stem cell transplantation. TCRdb keeps only in-frame clones here, not all; method: immunoSEQ multiplex PCR. The repertoire holds more than 2,000 clones, with roughly 78% as singletons. The sequences come from PBMCs, collected in a trial of ipilimumab plus nivolumab as post-transplant consolidation. The receptors were gathered from a male donor with multiple myeloma.

The chain employs TRBV13 and TRBJ2-7; possibly TRBD2 for D (6 bases). Trimming removed 5 bases from V and 3 bases from J, with 17 bases in between. The V gene's germline CDR1 is PRHDT and CDR2 FYEKMQ (reference sequence). The CDR3 covers 15 residues. The CDR3 nucleotides are TGTGCCAGCAGCGGGAACATGGGGGGAAGCTACGAGCAGTACTTC. The encoded protein is CASSGNMGGSYEQYF.

This sequence joins TRBV9 and TRBJ2-1; D gene ambiguous. The V end was cut by 3 bases, the J end by 8 bases, with 9 bases between. The germline gives CDR1 SGDLS, CDR2 YYNGEE. This CDR3 contains 12 residues. The CDR3 DNA sequence: TGTGCCAGCAGCGCCAGCGACGATGAGCAGTTCTTC. Translated, it gives CASSASDDEQFF.

The chain employs TRBV7-5 and TRBJ2-6; TRBD2 reflects the table's D call only, with no check against the DNA. TRBV7-5 represents a pseudogene. The CDR3 spans 15 residues. CDR3 residues: CVRSLASSGANVLTF. As DNA, the CDR3 is TGTGTCAGAAGCTTAGCCTCCTCTGGGGCCAACGTCCTGACTTTC.

This clone has only a few counts. The CDR3 reads CASRGLAGGLAKNIQYF. For the CDR3, the DNA is TGTGCCAGCAGGGGACTAGCGGGAGGGTTAGCCAAAAACATTCAGTACTTC. This rearrangement joins TRBV11-2 to TRBJ2-4; 16 bases are shared with TRBD2. V was clipped by 6 bases and J by 0 bases; unmatched bases: 2. The CDR3 sequence is 17 residues long. Germline V gene sequence: CDR1 SGHAT, CDR2 FQNNGV.

This clone was counted once. The chain combines TRBV30 with TRBJ1-2; D uncertain. The V end was cut by 1 base, the J end by 8 bases, with 11 bases between. Germline CDR1 GTSNPN, CDR2 SVGIG (reference sequence). There are 12 residues in the CDR3. CDR3 region: CAWSGSGLGYTF. In nucleotides, the CDR3 is TGTGCCTGGAGTGGTTCCGGGTTGGGCTACACCTTC.

The rearrangement joins TRBV9 to TRBJ1-1; 11 bases align to TRBD1. The CDR3 sequence is 13 residues long. CDR1 and CDR2 (germline): SGDLS, YYNGEE. V gave up 3 bases and J gave up 10 bases; unmatched junction bases: 5. DNA of the CDR3: TGTGCCAGCAGCGCTCGGGACAGGGGGAGAGCTTTCTTT. Translation: CASSARDRGRAFF.

This clone counts as medium-sized. The same CDR3 can be traced to other DNA sequences in this sample. V usage is TRBV27 and J usage is TRBJ1-2; D gene uncertain. This CDR3 spans 14 amino acids. Germline V gives CDR1 MNHEY, CDR2 SMNVEV (reference sequence). Deletions cut 5 bases from V and 2 bases from J, with 12 bases between. For the CDR3, the DNA is TGTGCCAGCAGTCCCGACACTACCAACTATGGCTACACCTTC. Its protein is CASSPDTTNYGYTF.

The table lists this clone with a few counts. The chain couples TRBV5-1 to TRBJ2-2; D unresolved. The CDR3 spans 15 residues. Germline CDR1 reads SGHRS; CDR2 reads YFSETQ. The V end lost 1 base, the J end lost 0 bases, and 7 bases lay between the germline ends. The CDR3 DNA sequence: TGCGCCAGCAGCTTGAGCACCCCGAACACCGGGGAGCTGTTTTTT. Its translation is CASSLSTPNTGELFF.

The chain combines TRBV4-1 with TRBJ2-7, with 12 bases matching TRBD1. Germline CDR1 reads MGHRA; CDR2 reads YSYEKL. V shed 6 bases and J 7 bases; nucleotides not matched to a gene: 4. The CDR3 extends over 13 amino acids. CDR3 coding DNA: TGCGCCAGCAGGGGGACAGGGGGCGATGAGCAGTACTTC. Its translation is CASRGTGGDEQYF.

The J gene is TRBJ2-2, the V gene TRBV9, with 11 bases that match TRBD1. V was pared by 4 bases and J by 0 bases, with 2 bases of the junction left unmatched. Germline loops: CDR1 SGDLS, CDR2 YYNGEE. This CDR3 is built from 16 residues. The CDR3 region is CASSRTGGANTGELFF. The CDR3 DNA reads as TGTGCCAGCAGCCGGACAGGGGGCGCGAACACCGGGGAGCTGTTTTTT.

V gene TRBV2 combines with J gene TRBJ1-5; 9 bases line up with TRBD1. The CDR3 contains 13 residues. Per the germline V gene, CDR1 is SNHLY and CDR2 is FYNNEI. V was pared by 3 bases and J by 6 bases, with 0 bases of the junction left unmatched. CDR3 bases: TGTGCCAGCAGTGAGGACAGGGGTCAGCCCCAGCATTTT. Residues: CASSEDRGQPQHF.

This clone occurred once. This rearrangement joins TRBV11-1 to TRBJ1-2; 8 bases are shared with TRBD1. With 5 bases clipped from V and 4 bases from J, the junction kept 6 bases outside the gene matches. Germline CDR1 and CDR2: SGHAT and FQDESV (reference sequence). The CDR3 extends over 14 amino acids. The DNA of the CDR3 is TGTGCCAGCAGCCCCGGACAGGGCCCCTATGGCTACACCTTC. Residues: CASSPGQGPYGYTF.

V and J are TRBV28 and TRBJ2-5; 9 bases line up with TRBD2. V lost 2 bases, J lost 5 bases, and 6 bases stayed unmatched. Germline V gene data show CDR1 as MDHEN and CDR2 as SYDVKM. CDR3 length equals 15 residues. The CDR3: CASSLVAGDGETQYF. The DNA of the CDR3 is TGTGCCAGCAGTTTAGTAGCGGGAGATGGGGAGACCCAGTACTTC. Supplemented by reference TRBV28 and TRBJ2-5, the full variable domain reads DVKVTQSSRYLVKRTGEKVFLECVQDMDHENMFWYRQDPGLGLRLIYFSYDVKMKEKGDIPEGYSVSREKKERFSLILESASTNQTSMYLCASSLVAGDGETQYFGPGTRLLVL.

The chain carries TRBV25-1 and TRBJ2-3; D is undetermined. Germline lookup yields CDR1 MGHDK and CDR2 SYGVNS. Trimming pared 7 bases from V and 0 bases from J, leaving 2 bases between. CDR3 size: 11 residues. This CDR3 is CASMSTDTQYF. The CDR3 DNA is TGTGCCAGCATGAGCACAGATACGCAGTATTTT.

The chain carries TRBV27 and TRBJ1-4, with D unresolved. The CDR3 covers 16 residues. V lost 0 bases and J 7 bases, leaving 15 bases between the germline ends. CDR1 is MNHEY and CDR2 is SMNVEV in the germline V gene (reference sequence). CDR3 nucleotide sequence: TGTGCCAGCAGTTTATCTATCGCCACAGTTGGTGAAAAACTGTTTTTT. Its protein product is CASSLSIATVGEKLFF.

The V gene is TRBV2, the J gene TRBJ2-5; D is possibly TRBD2 (7 bases). CDR1 SNHLY and CDR2 FYNNEI come from the germline V gene. The CDR3 covers 16 residues. Trimming took off 6 bases at V and 5 bases at J, with 22 bases between the two ends. The CDR3 DNA reads as TGTGCCAGCAGCACCGCTATAGGGGGGGGCCATGAGACCCAGTACTTC. This translates into CASSTAIGGGHETQYF. Based on the CDR3 plus reference TRBV2 and TRBJ2-5, the full variable domain is EPEVTQTPSHQVTQMGQEVILRCVPISNHLYFYWYRQILGQKVEFLVSFYNNEISEKSEIFDDQFSVERPDGSNFTLKIRSTKLEDSAMYFCASSTAIGGGHETQYFGPGTRLLVL.

The J gene is TRBJ1-2, the V gene TRBV5-1; D is undetermined. There are 16 residues in the CDR3. V lost 4 bases to trimming and J lost 4 bases, with 20 bases between them. Germline CDR1 reads SGHRS; CDR2 reads YFSETQ. CDR3 sequence: CASSNSIRPSGYGYTF. The CDR3 DNA reads as TGCGCCAGCAGCAACTCGATCAGGCCGAGCGGCTATGGCTACACCTTC.

This clone was seen once. CDR3 amino acids: CASGRLAGGTNEQFF. The CDR3 bases are TGTGCCAGCGGTAGACTAGCGGGAGGAACCAATGAGCAGTTCTTC. The chain uses TRBV6-1 and TRBJ2-1; 13 bases align to TRBD2. The CDR3 is 15 residues long. Germline assignment: CDR1 MNHNS and CDR2 SASEGT. After removal of 8 bases from V and 6 bases from J, the junction contained 7 bases not matched to a gene.

This chain uses TRBV7-8 with TRBJ1-1; 7 bases are shared with TRBD1. V dropped 3 bases and J dropped 0; count of bases not matched to a gene: 7. Germline CDR1 SGHVS, CDR2 FQNEAQ. This CDR3 comprises 16 residues. The CDR3 region has the DNA TGTGCCAGCAGCTTTGGCACGACAGGGATGAACACTGAAGCTTTCTTT. Translating gives CASSFGTTGMNTEAFF.

This chain connects TRBV6-6 to TRBJ1-5; no reliable D call. Trimming left V 2 bases short and J 5 bases short, with 4 bases between. There are 12 residues in the CDR3. Germline loops: CDR1 MNHNY, CDR2 SVGAGI (reference sequence). The CDR3 bases are TGTGCCAGCAGTTACCAATATCAGCCCCAGCATTTT. This sequence encodes CASSYQYQPQHF.

CDR3 DNA sequence: TGTGCCAGCAGCCCAAGACTAGCGGGAGGGAGTTACGAGCAGTACTTC. Residues: CASSPRLAGGSYEQYF. This chain links TRBV4-2 with TRBJ2-7, with 14 bases that match TRBD2. The germline V gene encodes CDR1 LGHNA and CDR2 YNFKEQ. Trimming cost V 4 bases and J 4 bases; bases outside gene matches: 6. The CDR3 is 16 residues long.